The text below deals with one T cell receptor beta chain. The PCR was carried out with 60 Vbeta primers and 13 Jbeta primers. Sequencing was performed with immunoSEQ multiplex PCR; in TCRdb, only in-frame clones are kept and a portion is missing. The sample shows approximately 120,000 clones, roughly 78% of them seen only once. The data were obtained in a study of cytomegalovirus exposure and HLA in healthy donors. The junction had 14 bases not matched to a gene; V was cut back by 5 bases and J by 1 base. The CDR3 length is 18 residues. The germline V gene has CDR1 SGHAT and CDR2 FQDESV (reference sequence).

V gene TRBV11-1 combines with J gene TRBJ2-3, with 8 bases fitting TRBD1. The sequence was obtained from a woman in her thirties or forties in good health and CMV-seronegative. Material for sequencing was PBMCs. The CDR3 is CASSANSGQGGGTDTQYF. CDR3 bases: TGTGCCAGCAGCGCAAACTCAGGACAGGGAGGTGGCACAGATACGCAGTATTTT.